The 26 T cell receptor beta chains presented below share a single source sample, sequenced in a study of graft-versus-host responses after intestinal transplantation. No antigens are known for them. TCRdb's table, derived via immunoSEQ multiplex PCR, lists solely in-frame clones and lacks some. This sample has roughly 92,000 clones, with 75% to 90% found just once. The source was unstimulated CD4+ T cells sorted from spleen or lymph node cells, collected before intestinal transplant. The source is a human donor who received an intestinal transplant.

The chain joins TRBV6-6 to TRBJ2-3, with a possible D match to TRBD2 (6 bases). CDR1 is MNHNY and CDR2 is SVGAGI in the germline V gene (reference sequence). V shed 2 bases and J shed 8 bases, with 17 bases lying between them. The CDR3 runs to 15 residues. The CDR3 sequence: CASSYRAGTYGTQYF. CDR3 nucleotide sequence: TGTGCCAGCAGTTACCGCGCAGGGACTTACGGTACGCAGTATTTT.

This chain joins TRBV27 and TRBJ1-1; TRBD1 might be the D (6 bases). The CDR3 totals 13 residues. CDR1 and CDR2 (germline): MNHEY, SMNVEV (reference sequence). V dropped 5 bases and J dropped 4 bases, with 11 bases sitting between them. CDR3 DNA sequence: TGTGCCAGCAGTCACACAGGGTCCACTGAAGCTTTCTTT. Protein sequence: CASSHTGSTEAFF.

The chain has TRBV7-3 and TRBJ1-2; D perhaps matches TRBD1 (6 bases). This CDR3 contains 14 residues. Germline-derived CDR1 and CDR2 are SGHTA and FQGTGA. V was shortened by 5 bases and J by 6 bases, with 16 bases between the two germline ends. The CDR3 spells CASSQGAQGNGYTF. In nucleotides, the CDR3 is TGTGCCAGCAGCCAAGGGGCACAGGGAAATGGCTACACCTTC.

This clone was recorded once. The sample holds other DNA sequences that translate to the same CDR3. The genes are TRBV7-9 and TRBJ1-1; no clear D gene. The ends were cut back, 1 base at V and 4 bases at J, with 7 bases in the middle. CDR1 is SEHNR, CDR2 FQNEAQ, per germline (reference sequence). CDR3 length: 13 residues. Here the CDR3 DNA reads TGTGCCAGCAGCTTAGGGGGAGGCACTGAAGCTTTCTTT. This translates into CASSLGGGTEAFF.

This clone was seen a handful of times. The chain employs TRBV25-1 and TRBJ1-2; D ambiguous. The germline gives CDR1 MGHDK, CDR2 SYGVNS. Trimming removed 3 bases from V and 2 bases from J, with 7 bases in between. This CDR3 region has 13 residues. The CDR3: CASSERENYGYTF. As DNA, the CDR3 is TGTGCCAGCAGTGAGAGGGAGAACTATGGCTACACCTTC.

The V and J genes are TRBV9 and TRBJ2-3; D gene unclear. Germline loops: CDR1 SGDLS, CDR2 YYNGEE. The CDR3 runs 14 residues. Trimming cost V 0 bases and J 6 bases, with 11 bases left between them. CDR3: CASSVGILGDTQYF. The DNA of the CDR3 is TGTGCCAGCAGCGTAGGGATACTCGGGGATACGCAGTATTTT. Together with reference TRBV9 and TRBJ2-3, the CDR3 gives the full variable domain: DSGVTQTPKHLITATGQRVTLRCSPRSGDLSVYWYQQSLDQGLQFLIQYYNGEERAKGNILERFSAQQFPDLHSELNLSSLELGDSALYFCASSVGILGDTQYFGPGTRLTVL.

The chain is built from TRBV9 and TRBJ1-1, with unresolved D. The germline CDR1 and CDR2 sequences are SGDLS and YYNGEE. The V end was cut by 0 bases, the J end by 13 bases, with 13 bases between. The CDR3 covers 12 residues. The CDR3 reads CASSVGEGDVFF. The CDR3, as DNA: TGTGCCAGCAGCGTAGGCGAGGGCGATGTTTTCTTT.

The CDR3 region has the DNA TGTGCCAGCGGGACAGGTCGTCAAGAGACCCAGTACTTC. Translating gives CASGTGRQETQYF. The chain couples TRBV6-1 to TRBJ2-5; 8 bases are shared with TRBD1. This CDR3 comprises 13 residues. Germline V lookup: CDR1 MNHNS, CDR2 SASEGT. After removal of 8 bases from V and 2 bases from J, the junction contained 4 bases not matched to a gene.

The chain uses TRBV27 and TRBJ2-7, with 9 bases that match TRBD2. CDR1 is MNHEY, CDR2 SMNVEV, per germline (reference sequence). The CDR3 is 14 amino acids. The trim removed 4 bases at V and 6 bases at J, leaving 7 bases unmatched. CDR3 coding DNA: TGTGCCAGCAGTTGGCGGGGGGGGAAAGGCGAGCAGTACTTC. The encoded protein is CASSWRGGKGEQYF.

This clone was seen a few times. This sequence joins TRBV5-4 and TRBJ2-7; D perhaps matches TRBD2 (6 bases). Trimming took off 4 bases at V and 2 bases at J, with 16 bases between the two ends. Germline lookup yields CDR1 SGHNT and CDR2 YYREEE (reference sequence). The CDR3 is made up of 15 amino acids. The CDR3 DNA reads as TGTGCCAGCAGCAAAGGGTCGCGGGAAACCTACGAGCAGTACTTC. This translates into CASSKGSRETYEQYF.

This clone came up once. The chain uses TRBV2 and TRBJ1-5; D gene unclear. The CDR3 has 12 residues. Germline V CDR1 and CDR2: SNHLY, FYNNEI. V lost 9 bases, J lost 3 bases, and 9 bases lay in between. CDR3 bases: TGTGCCAGTACGACACCCAATCAGCCCCAGCATTTT. Amino acid sequence: CASTTPNQPQHF.

The CDR3 loop reads CASSRGGDTDTQYF. In DNA form, the CDR3 reads TGTGCCAGCAGCCGAGGGGGGGACACAGATACGCAGTATTTT. The J gene is TRBJ2-3, the V gene TRBV11-3; tentative D call: TRBD2 (7 bases). Trimming removed 5 bases from V and 2 bases from J, with 11 bases in between. Germline V gene sequence: CDR1 SGHNT, CDR2 YENEEA. The CDR3 has 14 amino acids.

The gene calls are TRBV15 and TRBJ2-1, with 7 nucleotides matching TRBD1. The length of the CDR3 is 13 residues. V was pared by 5 bases and J by 10 bases, with 8 bases of the junction left unmatched. Germline V gene sequence: CDR1 LNHNV, CDR2 YYDKDF (reference sequence). The chain's CDR3 is CATSPDRAWEQFF. For the CDR3, the DNA is TGTGCCACCAGCCCTGACAGGGCTTGGGAGCAGTTCTTC.

The chain joins TRBV18 to TRBJ2-1; 8 positions match TRBD2. This CDR3 is 15 amino acids long. Germline CDR1 and CDR2: KGHSH and LQKENI. V gave up 2 bases and J gave up 9 bases; unmatched junction bases: 9. CDR3 protein: CASSPSVGGDSEQFF. In DNA form, the CDR3 reads TGTGCCAGCTCACCATCGGTCGGGGGGGATAGTGAGCAGTTCTTC. Full variable domain (missing parts from reference TRBV18 and TRBJ2-1): NAGVMQNPRHLVRRRGQEARLRCSPMKGHSHVYWYRQLPEEGLKFMVYLQKENIIDESGMPKERFSAEFPKEGPSILRIQQVVRGDSAAYFCASSPSVGGDSEQFFGPGTRLTVL.

This chain joins TRBV29-1 and TRBJ2-1; a possible D gene is TRBD1 (5 bases). Between the trimmed V and J ends, which lost 4 bases and 9 bases, there was a span of 19 bases. CDR1 SQVTM and CDR2 ANQGSEA come from the germline V gene. The CDR3 is made up of 14 amino acids. In DNA form, the CDR3 reads TGCAGCGTTGTTCGGACATTGGTGGTCGGTGAGCAGTTCTTC. Translated, it gives CSVVRTLVVGEQFF.

This clone came up a few times. The V gene is TRBV6-1, the J gene TRBJ1-4, with D possibly matching TRBD1 (6 bases). V lost 10 bases and J lost 8, with 17 bases in between. The CDR3 sequence is 13 residues long. Germline V gene data show CDR1 as MNHNS and CDR2 as SASEGT. This CDR3 is CATTTGSWEKLFF. The CDR3, as DNA: TGTGCCACCACCACAGGGAGTTGGGAAAAACTGTTTTTT.

CDR3 region: CASSLLGADSPLHF. The CDR3 bases are TGTGCCAGCAGTTTACTGGGGGCCGATTCACCCCTCCACTTT. The gene calls are TRBV27 and TRBJ1-6, with D possibly matching TRBD1 (6 bases). The CDR3 consists of 14 residues. CDR1 is MNHEY and CDR2 is SMNVEV in the germline V gene (reference sequence). The ends were cut back, 2 bases at V and 8 bases at J, with 10 bases in the middle.

This chain connects TRBV10-1 to TRBJ1-1, with D possibly TRBD1 on 5 matching bases. V was clipped by 6 bases and J by 7 bases, with 9 bases between them. The CDR3 has 11 residues. Germline V CDR1 and CDR2: WNHNN, SYGVQD (reference sequence). The CDR3 sequence is CASRWDFEAFF. The CDR3 DNA reads as TGCGCCAGCAGGTGGGACTTTGAAGCTTTCTTT.

For the CDR3, the DNA is TGTGCCAGCAAGGATAGCGGGGGCGCCCAACAAGAGACCCAGTACTTC. Translating it yields CASKDSGGAQQETQYF. V usage is TRBV2 and J usage is TRBJ2-5, with 9 positions matching TRBD2. The CDR3 is 16 residues long. Germline CDR1 is SNHLY and CDR2 is FYNNEI. After removal of 7 bases from V and 2 bases from J, the junction contained 11 bases not matched to a gene.

This chain connects TRBV6-9 to TRBJ2-7, with 11 bases fitting TRBD1. J gave up 1 base and V 6 bases, and 5 bases lay outside the gene matches. The CDR3 is 15 residues long. In germline, CDR1 is MNHGY, CDR2 SVAAGI. CDR3 sequence reads: CASSRRDRGSYEQYF. CDR3 nucleotides: TGTGCCAGCAGCCGCCGGGACAGGGGGTCCTACGAGCAGTACTTC.

The chain combines TRBV5-6 with TRBJ1-5; 7 positions agree with TRBD1. Germline CDR1 is SGHDT and CDR2 is YYEEEE. Trimming at V came to 1 base and at J to 4 bases, leaving 8 bases not matched to a gene. The CDR3 length is 16 residues. This CDR3 is CASSLREGARNQPQHF. The CDR3 bases are TGTGCCAGCAGCTTGCGGGAGGGGGCACGGAATCAGCCCCAGCATTTT.

This sequence joins TRBV2 and TRBJ1-5, with TRBD1 matching over 9 bases. Trimming at V came to 7 bases and at J to 4 bases, leaving 11 bases not matched to a gene. Per germline, CDR1 SNHLY and CDR2 FYNNEI. The CDR3 runs to 16 residues. The DNA for the CDR3 is TGTGCCAGCACAACAGGGGGCGCGAACCGGAATCAGCCCCAGCATTTT. Its protein is CASTTGGANRNQPQHF. The whole variable domain, remainder taken from reference TRBV2 and TRBJ1-5, is EPEVTQTPSHQVTQMGQEVILRCVPISNHLYFYWYRQILGQKVEFLVSFYNNEISEKSEIFDDQFSVERPDGSNFTLKIRSTKLEDSAMYFCASTTGGANRNQPQHFGDGTRLSIL.

CDR3 residues: CASSDQRGGGEKLFF. CDR3 bases: TGTGCCAGCAGTGATCAGCGCGGGGGAGGTGAAAAACTGTTTTTT. The J gene is TRBJ1-4, the V gene TRBV2, with a weak D call TRBD1 (5 bases). The CDR3 totals 15 residues. Germline lookup yields CDR1 SNHLY and CDR2 FYNNEI. The ends were cut back, 3 bases at V and 7 bases at J, with 15 bases in the middle. The full variable domain, with the rest looked up from reference TRBV2 and TRBJ1-4, is EPEVTQTPSHQVTQMGQEVILRCVPISNHLYFYWYRQILGQKVEFLVSFYNNEISEKSEIFDDQFSVERPDGSNFTLKIRSTKLEDSAMYFCASSDQRGGGEKLFFGSGTQLSVL.

The chain carries TRBV11-1 and TRBJ2-1; D is unresolved. Trimming stripped 10 bases from V and 15 bases from J, with 16 bases between. Germline values: CDR1 SGHAT, CDR2 FQDESV (reference sequence). The CDR3 sequence is 10 residues long. In DNA, the CDR3 is TGTGCCACCCTTCGTCCGCGTTGGTTCTTC. Translated: CATLRPRWFF.

This chain joins TRBV5-1 and TRBJ1-1; D not certain. V lost 0 bases to trimming and J lost 5 bases, with 5 bases between them. The CDR3 has 12 residues. Germline CDR1 is SGHRS and CDR2 is YFSETQ. CDR3 DNA sequence: TGCGCCAGCAGCTTGGTCGGGACTGAAGCTTTCTTT. Translated: CASSLVGTEAFF.

This chain joins TRBV12-5 and TRBJ2-2; 11 bases line up with TRBD2. Germline assignment: CDR1 LGHNT and CDR2 FRNRAP. The CDR3 length is 16 residues. V shed 0 bases and J 6 bases; nucleotides not matched to a gene: 3. This CDR3 reads CASGLVLAGVPGELFF. In DNA, the CDR3 is TGTGCTAGTGGTTTGGTACTAGCGGGGGTCCCCGGGGAGCTGTTTTTT.